Here is one T cell receptor (beta chain) with its context. Its antigen remains unknown. Assay: immunoSEQ multiplex PCR; the TCRdb copy retains only in-frame clones and omits some. The data hold 300,000 to 350,000 clones, with about 90% observed a single time. The entry originates in a study of Ad26.COV2.S vaccination and SARS-CoV-2 variants. Study results and limitations: Placebo recipients and vaccine recipients were similar in non-spike TCR breadth.

The CDR3 has 15 residues. The germline V gene has CDR1 PRHDT and CDR2 FYEKMQ (reference sequence). J lost 5 bases, V lost 2 bases, and 8 bases had no gene match. Treatment given: 19 received Ad26.COV2.S at low or high dose, single or two shots; several received placebo; per-sample allocation not given. The samples date from day 63 after the first vaccine or placebo injection. This Boston cohort included adults aged 18-55 years. The rearrangement joins TRBV13 to TRBJ1-1; TRBD1 matches at 7 bases. The sample consisted of peripheral blood, taken in a trial of Ad26.COV2.S vaccine versus placebo. The receptor was isolated from a person aged 18-60 years who received the Ad26.COV2.S COVID-19 vaccine or a placebo. CDR3 sequence: CASSLRMTGRTEAFF. The CDR3 nucleotides are TGTGCCAGCAGCTTACGGATGACAGGGCGTACTGAAGCTTTCTTT.